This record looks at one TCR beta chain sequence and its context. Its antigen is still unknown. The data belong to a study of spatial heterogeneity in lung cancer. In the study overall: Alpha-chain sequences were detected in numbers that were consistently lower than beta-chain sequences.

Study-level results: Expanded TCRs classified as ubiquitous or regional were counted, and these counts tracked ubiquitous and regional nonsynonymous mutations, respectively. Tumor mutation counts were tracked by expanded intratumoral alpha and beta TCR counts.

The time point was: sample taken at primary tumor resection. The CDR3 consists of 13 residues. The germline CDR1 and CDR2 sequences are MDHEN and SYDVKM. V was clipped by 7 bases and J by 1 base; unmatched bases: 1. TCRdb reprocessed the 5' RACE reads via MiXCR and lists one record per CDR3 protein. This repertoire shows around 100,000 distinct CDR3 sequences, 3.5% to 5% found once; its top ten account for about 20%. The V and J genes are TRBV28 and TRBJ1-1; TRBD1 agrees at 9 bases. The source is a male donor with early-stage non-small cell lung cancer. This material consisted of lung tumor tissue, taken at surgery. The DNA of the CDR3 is TGTGCCAGCATGGACAGGGGGAACACTGAAGCTTTCTTT. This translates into CASMDRGNTEAFF.